This T cell receptor beta chain comes out of a study of persistence of HIV-infected CD4 T cells. Lysates of CMV-infected fibroblasts at 8 to 10 ug/mL stimulated these cells. CD40L-negative CD69-negative CD45RO-high memory CD4+ T cells were sorted as populations depleted of antigen-responding cells. The CDR3 loop spans 14 amino acids. Germline trimming cut 5 bases from V and 8 bases from J; bases unmatched to any gene: 10. Per the germline V gene, CDR1 is SNHLY and CDR2 is FYNNEI. The immunoSEQ assay was version 4, run in survey mode. Sequencing used immunoSEQ multiplex PCR; TCRdb keeps in-frame clones, though not all of them. In the table there are 25,000 to 35,000 clones, roughly four fifths of which are singletons. A word on this clone: No antigen is known for it.

The rearrangement links TRBV2 to TRBJ1-2, with TRBD1 matching over 8 bases. This sequence originates from an adult man with HIV who was CMV-seropositive. Sequences were derived from CD4+ T cells sorted from PBMCs after roughly 19-hour stimulation, sampled from a patient who received antiretroviral therapy. CDR3 in amino acids: CASSWDRTQKGYTF. The CDR3 DNA reads as TGTGCCAGCAGTTGGGACAGGACTCAAAAGGGCTACACCTTC.